The clone carrying this T cell receptor (beta chain) was detected a few times. As yet, its antigen is unknown. The treatment: approximately nine-day PBMC culture with coronavirus spike peptide pools or control peptides (ViraFEST assay). Positivity by PCR occurred from March to December 2020, a period that predated US Alpha, Beta and Delta variants. Scientists separated out CD4+ T cells through negative selection following 10 days in culture. This entry belongs to a study of vaccination and CD4 T cells after COVID-19. In the study overall: Cells received overlapping spike peptides from SARS-CoV-2, HCoV-NL63, HCoV-OC43 and HCoV-229E as stimulation.

The ends lost 5 bases at V and 5 bases at J; junction bases unmatched: 6. Germline V CDR1 and CDR2: ENHRY, SYGVKD. The CDR3 runs 14 residues. Oncomine TCR Beta short-read sequencing was applied to DNA from cultured CD4+ T cells. Using its own MiXCR run on the PCR reads, TCRdb lists one record per CDR3 protein. The sample has more than 15,000 distinct CDR3 sequences, about 60% seen once. The sample consisted of CD4+ T cells from blood, cultured in vitro. This receptor was identified in a human donor who had recovered from COVID-19. The chain joins TRBV10-3 to TRBJ1-5, with 7 bases matching TRBD1. In DNA form, the CDR3 reads TGTGCCATCAGTCCGGGACAGAGTGATCAGCCCCAGCATTTT. Translation: CAISPGQSDQPQHF.